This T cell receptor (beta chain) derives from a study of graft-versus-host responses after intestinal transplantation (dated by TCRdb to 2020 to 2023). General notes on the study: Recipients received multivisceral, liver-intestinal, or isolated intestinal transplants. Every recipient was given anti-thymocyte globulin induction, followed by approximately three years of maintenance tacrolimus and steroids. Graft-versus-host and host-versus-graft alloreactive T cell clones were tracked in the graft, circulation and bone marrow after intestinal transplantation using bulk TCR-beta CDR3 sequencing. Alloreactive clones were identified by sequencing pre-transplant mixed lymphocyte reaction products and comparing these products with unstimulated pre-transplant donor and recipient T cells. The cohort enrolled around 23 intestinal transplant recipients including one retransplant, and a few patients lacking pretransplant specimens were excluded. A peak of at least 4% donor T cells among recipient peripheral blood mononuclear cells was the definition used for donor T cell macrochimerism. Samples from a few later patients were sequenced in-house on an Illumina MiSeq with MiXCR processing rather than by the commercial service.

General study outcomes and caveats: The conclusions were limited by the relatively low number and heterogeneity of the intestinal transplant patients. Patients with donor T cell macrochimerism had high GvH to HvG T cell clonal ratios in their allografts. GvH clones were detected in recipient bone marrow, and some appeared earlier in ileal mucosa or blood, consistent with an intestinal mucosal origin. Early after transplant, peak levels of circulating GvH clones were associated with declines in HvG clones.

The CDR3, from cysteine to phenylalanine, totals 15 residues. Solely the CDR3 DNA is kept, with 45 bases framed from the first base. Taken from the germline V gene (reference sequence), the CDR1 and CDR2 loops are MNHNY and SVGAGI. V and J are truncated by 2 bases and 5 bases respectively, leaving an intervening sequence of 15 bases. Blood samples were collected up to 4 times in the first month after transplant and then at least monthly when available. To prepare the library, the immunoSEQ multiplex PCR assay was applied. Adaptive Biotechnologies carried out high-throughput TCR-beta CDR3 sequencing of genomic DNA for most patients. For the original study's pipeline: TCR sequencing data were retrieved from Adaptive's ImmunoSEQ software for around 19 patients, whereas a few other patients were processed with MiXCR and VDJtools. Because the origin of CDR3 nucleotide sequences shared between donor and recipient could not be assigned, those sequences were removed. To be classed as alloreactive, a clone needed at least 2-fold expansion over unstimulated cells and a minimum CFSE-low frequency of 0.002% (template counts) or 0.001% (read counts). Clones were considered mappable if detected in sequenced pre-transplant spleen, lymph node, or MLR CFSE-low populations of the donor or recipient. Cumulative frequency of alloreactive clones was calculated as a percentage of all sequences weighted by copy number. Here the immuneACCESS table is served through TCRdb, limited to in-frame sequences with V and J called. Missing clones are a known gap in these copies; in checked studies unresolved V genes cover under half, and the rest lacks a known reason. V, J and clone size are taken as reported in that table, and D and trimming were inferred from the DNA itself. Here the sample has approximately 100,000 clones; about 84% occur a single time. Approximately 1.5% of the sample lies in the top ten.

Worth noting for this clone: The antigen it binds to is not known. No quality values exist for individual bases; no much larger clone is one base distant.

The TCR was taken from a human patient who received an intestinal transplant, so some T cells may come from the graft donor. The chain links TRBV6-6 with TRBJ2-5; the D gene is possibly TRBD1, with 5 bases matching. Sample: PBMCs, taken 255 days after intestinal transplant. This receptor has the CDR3 CASSYIRGFGETQYF. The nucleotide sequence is TGTGCCAGCAGTTACATTAGGGGCTTTGGTGAGACCCAGTACTTC.